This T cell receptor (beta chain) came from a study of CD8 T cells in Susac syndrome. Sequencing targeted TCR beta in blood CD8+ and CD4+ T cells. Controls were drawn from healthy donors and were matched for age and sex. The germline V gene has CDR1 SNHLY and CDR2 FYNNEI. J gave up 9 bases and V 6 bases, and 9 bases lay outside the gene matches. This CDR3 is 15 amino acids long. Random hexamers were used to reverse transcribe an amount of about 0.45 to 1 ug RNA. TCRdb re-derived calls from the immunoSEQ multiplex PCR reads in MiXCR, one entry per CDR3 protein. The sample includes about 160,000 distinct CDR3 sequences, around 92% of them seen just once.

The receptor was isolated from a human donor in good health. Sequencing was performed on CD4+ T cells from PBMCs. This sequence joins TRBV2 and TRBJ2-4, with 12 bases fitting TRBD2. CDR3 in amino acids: CASSLSSGGASIQYF. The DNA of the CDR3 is TGTGCCAGCAGCCTTTCTAGCGGGGGGGCGAGCATTCAGTACTTC.